A selection of T cell receptor beta chains follows, all from one sample in a study of response to subunit inactivated influenza vaccine. One entry per CDR3 protein, called by TCRdb with MiXCR from the RT-PCR reads. The data show over 800,000 distinct CDR3 sequences, with around 20% seen just once and roughly 10% held by the top ten. The sequenced sample was PBMCs from blood, obtained around 5 days after vaccination. These receptors all stem from a man in his forties or fifties who received an inactivated influenza vaccine. Both conserved end residues are part of each CDR3. A D gene is named only where the DNA matches it firmly. For some rows the clone size is stated as once, few or many, or as a class when expanded; others skip it.

len	abundance	v_gene	d_gene	j_gene	CDR3aa	CDR3nt
14	few	TRBV12-3/TRBV12-4	-	TRBJ1-6	CASSFGRDNSPLHF	TGTGCCAGCAGTTTTGGCAGAGATAATTCACCCCTCCACTTT
17	few	TRBV4-2	-	TRBJ1-1	CASSQELIQRMNTEAFF	TGTGCCAGCAGCCAAGAGCTGATTCAACGGATGAACACTGAAGCTTTCTTT
13	few	TRBV10-3	-	TRBJ2-1	CAISPTLYNEQFF	TGTGCCATCAGTCCCACACTGTACAATGAGCAGTTCTTC
15	-	TRBV7-8	TRBD2	TRBJ2-3	CASRTLVAGGDTQYF	TGTGCCAGCAGGACTTTAGTGGCCGGGGGGGATACGCAGTATTTT
13	-	TRBV12-3/TRBV12-4	TRBD1	TRBJ1-1	CASSRRTGLEAFF	TGTGCCAGCAGTAGACGGACAGGGTTAGAAGCTTTCTTT
17	few	TRBV4-1	-	TRBJ1-1	CASSHATRMGAATEAFF	TGCGCCAGCAGCCACGCGACAAGGATGGGGGCAGCCACTGAAGCTTTCTTT
13	few	TRBV18	TRBD1	TRBJ2-7	CASSGQGMGEQYF	TGTGCCAGCTCAGGACAGGGGATGGGCGAGCAGTACTTC
12	-	TRBV29-1	-	TRBJ1-1	CSVDQGSTEAFF	TGCAGCGTTGACCAGGGCTCCACTGAAGCTTTCTTT
17	few	TRBV24-1	TRBD1	TRBJ2-3	CATSEGLTRGPTDTQYF	TGTGCCACCAGTGAGGGCCTTACCAGGGGGCCCACAGATACGCAGTATTTT
14	-	TRBV7-2	-	TRBJ2-7	CASSLQSQPNEQYF	TGTGCCAGCAGCCTCCAATCTCAACCAAATGAGCAGTACTTC
14	few	TRBV7-8	TRBD1	TRBJ2-5	CASSFRQGQETQYF	TGTGCCAGCAGCTTCCGACAGGGCCAAGAGACCCAGTACTTC
13	-	TRBV20-1	-	TRBJ2-1	CSARAYSDNEQFF	TGCAGTGCTAGAGCCTACAGTGACAATGAGCAGTTCTTC
18	-	TRBV20-1	TRBD2	TRBJ2-3	CSARVGLAVKINTDTQYF	TGCAGTGCTAGAGTGGGACTAGCGGTAAAAATTAACACAGATACGCAGTATTTT
16	few	TRBV6-2/TRBV6-3	-	TRBJ2-1	CASSRGQGLSYNEQFF	TGTGCCAGCAGTAGGGGCCAGGGCTTGTCCTACAATGAGCAGTTCTTC
14	-	TRBV5-1	-	TRBJ2-7	CASSSRVGPYEQYF	TGCGCCAGCAGCAGCCGCGTTGGGCCCTACGAGCAGTACTTC
17	few	TRBV4-2	-	TRBJ2-1	CASSQDVLVAVYNEQFF	TGTGCCAGCAGCCAAGATGTGTTGGTAGCAGTCTACAATGAGCAGTTCTTC
20	once	TRBV12-3/TRBV12-4	TRBD1	TRBJ1-3	CASRPRRDRGLFYSGNTIYF	TGTGCCAGCAGACCCCGGCGGGACAGGGGACTTTTCTACTCTGGAAACACCATATATTTT
14	-	TRBV11-2	-	TRBJ2-5	CASSMTSSVETQYF	TGTGCCAGCAGCATGACGTCTAGCGTTGAGACCCAGTACTTC
13	-	TRBV6-1	-	TRBJ1-1	CASSGREATEAFF	TGTGCCAGCAGTGGACGGGAAGCGACTGAAGCTTTCTTT
14	-	TRBV4-1	TRBD1	TRBJ2-5	CASSQPGQGFAQYF	TGCGCCAGCAGCCAACCGGGACAGGGATTTGCCCAGTACTTC
16	-	TRBV24-1	TRBD1	TRBJ2-1	CATSDGTGSSYNEQFF	TGTGCCACCAGTGATGGGACAGGGTCGTCCTACAATGAGCAGTTCTTC
13	few	TRBV11-2	-	TRBJ2-1	CASSLLVFGGQFF	TGTGCCAGCAGCTTACTCGTATTCGGGGGGCAGTTCTTC
14	few	TRBV5-5	-	TRBJ2-7	CASSLDTGRYEQYF	TGTGCCAGCAGCTTGGATACAGGGAGGTACGAGCAGTACTTC
13	-	TRBV20-1	TRBD1	TRBJ1-1	CSVLGTGNTEAFF	TGCAGTGTTCTCGGGACAGGGAACACTGAAGCTTTCTTT
12	few	TRBV7-8	-	TRBJ2-1	CASSSWDNEQFF	TGTGCCAGCAGCTCTTGGGACAATGAGCAGTTCTTC
16	few	TRBV4-2	-	TRBJ2-2	CASSPTGWEDTGELFF	TGTGCCAGCAGCCCCACAGGGTGGGAGGACACCGGGGAGCTGTTTTTT
11	many	TRBV12-3/TRBV12-4	-	TRBJ2-4	CASSGGHGRYF	TGTGCCAGCAGTGGGGGACACGGGCGGTACTTC
14	few	TRBV7-2	-	TRBJ1-4	CASSRGHEKAKLFF	TGTGCCAGCAGCAGAGGACATGAGAAGGCAAAACTGTTTTTT
11	few	TRBV19	-	TRBJ2-5	CASIFTWTQYF	TGTGCCAGTATATTCACGTGGACCCAGTACTTC
14	few	TRBV7-2	-	TRBJ2-7	CASSLGGFAYEQYF	TGTGCCAGCAGCTTAGGGGGTTTCGCCTACGAGCAGTACTTC
15	few	TRBV27	TRBD2	TRBJ2-1	CASSLMAGGYNEQFF	TGTGCCAGCAGTTTGATGGCGGGAGGGTACAATGAGCAGTTCTTC
15	-	TRBV29-1	-	TRBJ1-3	CSVDNGGSSGNTIYF	TGCAGCGTTGATAACGGGGGGAGCTCTGGAAACACCATATATTTT
14	-	TRBV6-1	-	TRBJ1-2	CASNPSGDGYGYTF	TGTGCCAGCAACCCCTCTGGGGATGGCTATGGCTACACCTTC
13	-	TRBV4-2	-	TRBJ2-5	CASSPHNQETQYF	TGTGCCAGCAGCCCGCATAACCAAGAGACCCAGTACTTC
15	-	TRBV5-1	TRBD1	TRBJ1-5	CASSQGTGGGQPQHF	TGCGCCAGCAGCCAGGGGACAGGGGGCGGACAGCCCCAGCATTTT